The source of this T cell receptor beta chain is a study of T-cell reconstitution after alpha-beta-depleted transplantation in children. TCRbeta library construction was performed incorporating unique molecular identifiers. Via MiXCR, TCRdb re-called the PCR reads, giving one row per CDR3 protein. The data hold 750,000 to 950,000 distinct CDR3 sequences, with roughly 15% observed a single time. The CDR3 has 16 residues. V lost 6 bases and J lost 6; bases outside the gene matches: 14. CDR1 and CDR2 (germline): SGHRS, YFSETQ. The genes are TRBV5-1 and TRBJ2-3; 9 bases match TRBD1. This receptor was identified in a male patient between 10 and 17 years old who had a stem cell transplant for acute lymphoblastic leukemia, so the T cells may come from the graft donor. The sequencing used PBMCs, mostly from graft donor cells, collected 360 days after TCRalphabeta/CD19-depleted stem cell transplant. The CDR3 nucleotides are TGCGCCAGCATCCTCGGAGGCGGGACAGGGTCCGATACGCAGTATTTT. Translating it yields CASILGGGTGSDTQYF.